Following are 21 T cell receptor beta chains from one sample sequenced in a study of T-cell memory formation after mild COVID-19. TCRdb redid the calling of the 5' RACE reads with MiXCR, one entry per CDR3 protein. The table has under 400,000 distinct CDR3 sequences, around 28% seen once. The sequenced sample consisted of PBMCs or a T cell subset sorted from them (not recorded which). The receptors derive from an adult woman who had mild COVID-19 (a few samples of this study predate the infection). Cell type and time point are not known.

This clonotype was picked up a small number of times. The V and J genes are TRBV7-8 and TRBJ1-4, with a weak D call TRBD1 (6 bases). Germline lookup yields CDR1 SGHVS and CDR2 FQNEAQ. This CDR3 comprises 15 residues. Trimming pared 3 bases from V and 8 bases from J, leaving 16 bases between. The CDR3 nucleotides read TGTGCCAGCAGCTTTAGTAGGGGGAGGCACGAAAAACTGTTTTTT. Its protein is CASSFSRGRHEKLFF.

The chain has TRBV12-3 or TRBV12-4 and TRBJ2-3; no clear D gene. The CDR3 runs to 12 residues. V gave up 6 bases and J gave up 4 bases, with 8 bases separating them. CDR3 bases: TGTGCCAGCAGCTCGAGGCCAGATACGCAGTATTTT. Translated, it gives CASSSRPDTQYF.

As concerns this clonotype: This sequence may be a read error, since a much larger clone differs from it by one base. V is TRBV7-3 and J is TRBJ2-1; possible D gene TRBD2, 6 bases. Germline V gene data show CDR1 as SGHTA and CDR2 as FQGTGA. This CDR3 has 14 residues. The germline V and J ends were trimmed by 5 bases and 1 base, with 9 bases remaining between them. The CDR3 region has the DNA TGTGCCAGCAGCCAAAGCGGGTCCTACAATGAGCAGTTCTTC. Its protein is CASSQSGSYNEQFF.

In this sample, this clonotype turned up a few times. CDR3 residues: CASSLTNTGGSTDTQYF. In DNA form, the CDR3 reads TGTGCCAGCAGCTTAACCAATACAGGGGGCTCCACAGATACGCAGTATTTT. V is TRBV7-3 and J is TRBJ2-3; TRBD1 agrees at 9 bases. The germline V gene encodes CDR1 SGHTA and CDR2 FQGTGA. CDR3 length: 17 amino acids. The V and J ends lost 0 bases and 2 bases, in that order; junction bases with no gene match: 6.

The CDR3 here is CASSPPTGTPETQYF. CDR3 bases: TGTGCCAGCAGTCCCCCGACAGGGACGCCAGAGACCCAGTACTTC. The chain uses TRBV5-5 and TRBJ2-5; 7 bases fit TRBD1. After removal of 5 bases from V and 4 bases from J, the junction contained 11 bases not matched to a gene. CDR1 and CDR2 from the germline V gene are SGHKS and YYEKEE (reference sequence). The CDR3 extends over 15 amino acids.

Only a few counts were recorded for this clonotype. The chain recombines TRBV27 with TRBJ2-1; 10 nucleotides align to TRBD1. The CDR3 runs 13 residues. The J segment lost 8 bases and the V segment lost 11 bases, leaving 9 bases of the junction unmatched. Germline V lookup: CDR1 MNHEY, CDR2 SMNVEV (reference sequence). The CDR3 DNA follows: TGTGCCTCGGGGGACAGGGGAATATATGAGCAGTTCTTC. Translating it yields CASGDRGIYEQFF.

The rearrangement links TRBV24-1 to TRBJ2-1; possible D gene TRBD2, 6 bases. The CDR3 contains 14 residues. The germline gives CDR1 KGHDR, CDR2 SFDVKD. Trimming cost V 0 bases and J 5 bases, with 7 bases left between them. This CDR3 reads CATSDLGGDNEQFF. DNA for the CDR3: TGTGCCACCAGTGATTTGGGAGGGGACAATGAGCAGTTCTTC.

The chain links TRBV29-1 to TRBJ2-7, with TRBD1 as a possible D gene (5 bases). In germline, CDR1 is SQVTM, CDR2 ANQGSEA. Trimming removed 1 base at V and 0 bases at J, with 7 bases between. There are 13 residues in the CDR3. The CDR3 sequence is CSVEGGRSYEQYF. In DNA, the CDR3 is TGCAGCGTTGAAGGGGGCCGCTCCTACGAGCAGTACTTC.

This clonotype was observed a few times. The rearrangement uses TRBV6-6 and TRBJ1-2, with D unclear. The CDR3 spans 13 residues. From germline, CDR1 is MNHNY and CDR2 SVGAGI (reference sequence). V lost 5 bases, J lost 0 bases, and 7 bases lay in between. CDR3 residues: CASSPDANYGYTF. The CDR3 nucleotides read TGTGCCAGCAGTCCGGACGCTAACTATGGCTACACCTTC.

This clonotype was seen more than once but under ten times. The chain is built from TRBV29-1 and TRBJ2-1; TRBD1 matches 10 bases. Per the germline V gene, CDR1 is SQVTM and CDR2 is ANQGSEA. With V trimmed by 7 bases and J by 1 base, 1 base remained unmatched. The CDR3 totals 13 residues. The CDR3 DNA reads TGCAGCGGGGACAGGGGATCCTACAATGAGCAGTTCTTC. Amino acids: CSGDRGSYNEQFF.

The rearrangement uses TRBV18 and TRBJ2-7; no firm D call. CDR3 size: 14 residues. Trimming removed 3 bases at V and 3 bases at J, with 12 bases between. CDR1 and CDR2 (germline): KGHSH, LQKENI. DNA of the CDR3: TGTGCCAGCTCACCGAAGAAAGATAACTACGAGCAGTACTTC. Its protein is CASSPKKDNYEQYF. Filled out from reference TRBV18 and TRBJ2-7, the complete variable domain reads NAGVMQNPRHLVRRRGQEARLRCSPMKGHSHVYWYRQLPEEGLKFMVYLQKENIIDESGMPKERFSAEFPKEGPSILRIQQVVRGDSAAYFCASSPKKDNYEQYFGPGTRLTVT.

The chain joins TRBV29-1 to TRBJ1-2; D not resolved. The CDR3 contains 14 residues. CDR1 is SQVTM, CDR2 ANQGSEA, per germline. V gave up 0 bases and J gave up 5 bases, with 13 bases separating them. CDR3 DNA sequence: TGCAGCGTTGAAGATGACACGGCCCCTTATGGCTACACCTTC. Its translation is CSVEDDTAPYGYTF. The whole variable domain, filled in from reference TRBV29-1 and TRBJ1-2, reads SAVISQKPSRDICQRGTSLTIQCQVDSQVTMMFWYRQQPGQSLTLIATANQGSEATYESGFVIDKFPISRPNLTFSTLTVSNMSPEDSSIYLCSVEDDTAPYGYTFGSGTRLTVV.

The genes are TRBV7-9 and TRBJ2-7; TRBD1 matches 9 bases. This CDR3 has 16 residues. Germline V gene sequence: CDR1 SEHNR, CDR2 FQNEAQ (reference sequence). V shed 5 bases, J shed 2 bases, and the junction held 10 bases outside the gene matches. The CDR3 sequence: CASSTHRGRGAYEQYF. DNA of the CDR3: TGTGCCAGCAGCACTCACAGGGGGCGCGGTGCCTACGAGCAGTACTTC.

The chain joins TRBV27 to TRBJ2-3, with a possible D match to TRBD1 (6 bases). In germline, CDR1 is MNHEY, CDR2 SMNVEV (reference sequence). The CDR3 is 14 residues long. V lost 10 bases and J 4 bases, leaving 18 bases between the germline ends. For the CDR3, the DNA is TGTGCCACAACAACAGGGTTGATCGCAGATACGCAGTATTTT. It encodes CATTTGLIADTQYF.

The chain combines TRBV7-2 with TRBJ1-1; D is undetermined. The CDR3 totals 14 residues. Trimming shortened V by 5 bases and J by 7 bases, and 17 bases separated the two germline ends. Per germline, CDR1 SGHTA and CDR2 FQGNSA. This CDR3 is CASSRRPLDYEAFF. In DNA form, the CDR3 reads TGTGCCAGCAGCCGGCGGCCTTTAGACTATGAAGCTTTCTTT.

The chain employs TRBV24-1 and TRBJ1-2; D is possibly TRBD1 (5 bases). This CDR3 spans 12 amino acids. With 4 bases removed from V and 7 bases from J, the gap between germline ends came to 9 bases. Germline V gene lookup returns CDR1 KGHDR and CDR2 SFDVKD. The CDR3, as DNA: TGTGCCACCAGTGACTGGACACGTGGCTACACCTTC. Translation: CATSDWTRGYTF.

This clonotype was detected a few times. The chain couples TRBV7-2 to TRBJ2-1, with D uncertain. The V end lost 5 bases, the J end lost 2 bases, and 10 bases lay between the germline ends. This CDR3 region has 14 residues. Germline-derived CDR1 and CDR2 are SGHTA and FQGNSA. As DNA, the CDR3 is TGTGCCAGCAGCCTCCTTGAAGCCTACAATGAGCAGTTCTTC. As protein: CASSLLEAYNEQFF.

This rearrangement joins TRBV5-1 to TRBJ2-2; D is possibly TRBD2 (6 bases). The CDR3 has 18 amino acids. Germline V gene data show CDR1 as SGHRS and CDR2 as YFSETQ. The V and J ends lost 0 bases and 7 bases respectively, with 22 bases between them. CDR3 sequence: CASSLGGREIQHRGELFF. The CDR3 region has the DNA TGCGCCAGCAGCTTGGGGGGCCGGGAGATCCAACACCGCGGGGAGCTGTTTTTT.

This clonotype was observed at least ten times. The rearrangement links TRBV6-2 or TRBV6-3 to TRBJ2-1; D possibly matches TRBD1 or TRBD2 (5 bases each). CDR1 and CDR2 (germline): MNHEY, SVGEGT. This CDR3 comprises 11 residues. Trimming cost V 11 bases and J 7 bases, with 12 bases left between them. CDR3 loop: CASSWGNEQFF. The CDR3 coding sequence is TGTGCCTCCTCTTGGGGGAATGAGCAGTTCTTC.

The J gene is TRBJ2-6, the V gene TRBV5-6; D gene ambiguous. The CDR3 sequence is 15 residues long. CDR1 is SGHDT and CDR2 is YYEEEE in the germline V gene. Trimming took 5 bases from V and 0 from J, leaving 9 bases between them. For the CDR3, the DNA is TGTGCCAGCAGTTTCGACCGCTCTGGGGCCAACGTCCTGACTTTC. It is translated as CASSFDRSGANVLTF.

This clonotype was seen more than once but under ten times. The CDR3 region has the DNA TGTGCCAGGAAACTCCGGACAGGAGCCACCTACAATGAGCAGTTCTTC. Translating gives CARKLRTGATYNEQFF. The rearrangement links TRBV2 to TRBJ2-1; TRBD1 aligns across 7 bases. This CDR3 spans 16 amino acids. V was pared by 9 bases and J by 2 bases, with 13 bases of the junction left unmatched. Germline V gene sequence: CDR1 SNHLY, CDR2 FYNNEI.